Sequencing of this T cell receptor beta chain was carried out in a study of OX40 agonist ivuxolimab in advanced cancers. Here immunoSEQ multiplex PCR was the method, and the copy in TCRdb shows in-frame clones only, minus some. The table shows about 100,000 clones, with less than 95% occurring only once. V was pared by 6 bases and J by 0 bases, with 5 bases between. In germline, CDR1 is KGHSH, CDR2 LQKENI. The CDR3 sequence is 12 residues long. Sample: CD4+ or CD8+ T cells sorted from blood, taken in a trial of the OX40 agonist ivuxolimab. The J gene is TRBJ2-5, the V gene TRBV18; D call uncertain. This TCR was recovered from an adult with an advanced solid tumor such as melanoma, head and neck, liver or kidney cancer. The CDR3 DNA follows: TGTGCCAGCTCTCCGTACCAAGAGACCCAGTACTTC. This encodes CASSPYQETQYF.